These 18 T cell receptor beta chains came from one sample sequenced in a study of blood T cell repertoires in COVID-19. Method: immunoSEQ multiplex PCR; TCRdb's copy keeps in-frame clones and lacks some. The data show about 130,000 clones, less than 85% seen once. The sequencing sample was made of peripheral blood. The receptors come from a woman older than 75 with acute or convalescent COVID-19.

The chain combines TRBV9 with TRBJ2-1; D is unresolved. The CDR3 is made up of 13 amino acids. The germline V and J ends were trimmed by 3 bases and 7 bases, with 11 bases remaining between them. Germline V CDR1 and CDR2: SGDLS, YYNGEE. The CDR3 is CASSATGNNEQFF. The CDR3 DNA follows: TGTGCCAGCAGCGCAACGGGTAATAATGAGCAGTTCTTC.

J is TRBJ1-2 and V is TRBV9, with 9 bases fitting TRBD1. CDR1 is SGDLS and CDR2 is YYNGEE in the germline V gene. After removal of 3 bases from V and 0 bases from J, the junction contained 9 bases not matched to a gene. The CDR3 contains 17 residues. CDR3 bases: TGTGCCAGCAGCGGGTGGGACAGGGAAAAAACTAACTATGGCTACACCTTC. The encoded protein is CASSGWDREKTNYGYTF.

The sample holds one count of this clone. The rearrangement uses TRBV7-2 and TRBJ1-6; tentatively, D is TRBD1 (5 bases). CDR3 length: 14 amino acids. The V and J ends lost 2 bases and 4 bases respectively, with 6 bases between them. Germline assignment: CDR1 SGHTA and CDR2 FQGNSA. DNA of the CDR3: TGTGCCAGCAGCTTACGACAGTATAATTCACCCCTCCACTTT. Amino acids: CASSLRQYNSPLHF.

The count of this clone is one. The chain employs TRBV3-1 (or the pseudogene TRBV3-2) and TRBJ1-1; D remains ambiguous. The germline V gene has CDR1 LGHDT and CDR2 YNNKEL (reference sequence). The ends were cut back, 2 bases at V and 4 bases at J, with 11 bases in the middle. This CDR3 spans 14 amino acids. For the CDR3, the DNA is TGTGCCAGCAGCCAAAGACGGGTTGGCACTGAAGCTTTCTTT. It specifies CASSQRRVGTEAFF.

The CDR3 DNA is TGCGCCAGCAGCTTGTCAGCCCCTCGACAGGAGAACACTGAAGCTTTCTTT. This gives the protein CASSLSAPRQENTEAFF. The gene calls are TRBV5-1 and TRBJ1-1; possible D gene TRBD1, 6 bases. Germline CDR1 and CDR2: SGHRS and YFSETQ. The CDR3 consists of 17 residues. The germline V and J ends were trimmed by 1 base and 1 base, with 17 bases remaining between them.

The sample holds a few counts of this clone. This chain joins TRBV19 and TRBJ1-1, with 7 nucleotides matching TRBD1. J lost 6 bases, V lost 9 bases, and 13 bases had no gene match. The germline V gene encodes CDR1 LNHDA and CDR2 SQIVND (reference sequence). The CDR3 extends over 14 amino acids. CDR3 nucleotide sequence: TGTGCCAGCCGATGGACTGGTGGGACAGCTGAAGCTTTCTTT. It yields the protein CASRWTGGTAEAFF.

Regarding this clone: This specimen includes other DNA sequences encoding the same CDR3. The rearrangement uses TRBV3-1 (or the pseudogene TRBV3-2) and TRBJ1-1; 8 nucleotides agree with TRBD1. This CDR3 is built from 13 residues. Germline V lookup: CDR1 LGHDT, CDR2 YNNKEL (reference sequence). V was pared by 2 bases and J by 5 bases, with 1 base of the junction left unmatched. The CDR3 region is CASSQNRGTEAFF. The CDR3 nucleotides read TGTGCCAGCAGCCAAAACAGGGGGACTGAAGCTTTCTTT.

The J gene is TRBJ1-1, the V gene TRBV5-1, with D maybe TRBD1 (5 bases). The CDR3 consists of 12 residues. Germline lookup yields CDR1 SGHRS and CDR2 YFSETQ. V shed 2 bases and J shed 6 bases, with 8 bases lying between them. CDR3 amino acids: CASSFSGSEAFF. CDR3 DNA: TGCGCCAGCAGCTTTTCAGGGTCTGAAGCTTTCTTT.

The rearrangement joins TRBV18 to TRBJ2-7, with a possible D match to TRBD1 (6 bases). Trimming removed 4 bases from V and 0 bases from J, with 22 bases in between. Looked up from germline, CDR1 is KGHSH and CDR2 is LQKENI. The CDR3 has 18 amino acids. CDR3 residues: CASSRNMGAGLSSYEQYF. The CDR3, as DNA: TGTGCCAGCTCACGAAACATGGGGGCGGGTCTCAGCTCCTACGAGCAGTACTTC.

This chain links TRBV3-1 (or the pseudogene TRBV3-2) with TRBJ1-1, with D perhaps TRBD1 (6 bases). The CDR3 sequence is 16 residues long. In germline, CDR1 is LGHDT, CDR2 YNNKEL (reference sequence). Trimming cost V 0 bases and J 5 bases, with 16 bases left between them. The CDR3 DNA follows: TGTGCCAGCAGCCAAGATAAATTGGCAGGGGATACTGAAGCTTTCTTT. It translates to CASSQDKLAGDTEAFF.

J is TRBJ2-1 and V is TRBV25-1; 11 positions agree with TRBD2. This CDR3 has 15 amino acids. J gave up 4 bases and V 5 bases, and 4 bases lay outside the gene matches. Germline CDR1 MGHDK, CDR2 SYGVNS. The CDR3 loop is CASSLAGGIYNEQFF. The CDR3 DNA reads TGTGCCAGCAGTTTAGCGGGAGGGATATACAATGAGCAGTTCTTC.

J is TRBJ1-1 and V is TRBV19, with D maybe TRBD1 (5 bases). V lost 5 bases to trimming and J lost 3 bases, with 10 bases between them. Germline V gives CDR1 LNHDA, CDR2 SQIVND (reference sequence). This CDR3 has 13 residues. Written as DNA, the CDR3 is TGTGCCAGTAGTGCGCAGGGTTACACTGAAGCTTTCTTT. Translation gives CASSAQGYTEAFF.

V usage is TRBV5-4 and J usage is TRBJ2-5; 9 bases agree with TRBD1. The V gene's germline CDR1 is SGHNT and CDR2 YYREEE (reference sequence). The CDR3 totals 17 residues. J was trimmed by 2 bases and V by 1 base; bases with no gene match: 9. CDR3 sequence (DNA): TGTGCCAGCAGCTTGCCCCAGGGGGGACAGGGACAAGAGACCCAGTACTTC. As protein: CASSLPQGGQGQETQYF. Together with reference TRBV5-4 and TRBJ2-5, the CDR3 gives the full variable domain: ETGVTQSPTHLIKTRGQQVTLRCSSQSGHNTVSWYQQALGQGPQFIFQYYREEENGRGNFPPRFSGLQFPNYSSELNVNALELDDSALYLCASSLPQGGQGQETQYFGPGTRLLVL.

The chain recombines TRBV19 with TRBJ1-5; D might be TRBD1 (5 bases). Germline lookup yields CDR1 LNHDA and CDR2 SQIVND (reference sequence). V lost 3 bases and J lost 1, with 16 bases in between. CDR3 length: 17 residues. This CDR3 reads CASSMGWRQKSNQPQHF. CDR3 nucleotide sequence: TGTGCCAGTAGTATGGGCTGGAGACAGAAAAGCAATCAGCCCCAGCATTTT.

This clone was seen just once. This sequence joins TRBV6-4 and TRBJ1-2, with 9 bases that match TRBD1. The CDR3 is made up of 17 amino acids. Germline CDR1 is MRHNA and CDR2 is SNTAGT. Trimming took 6 bases from V and 4 from J; bases not matched to a gene: 15. CDR3 residues: CASRNRTGDPVIYGYTF. In DNA form, the CDR3 reads TGTGCCAGCAGGAATAGGACAGGGGATCCTGTTATCTATGGCTACACCTTC.

J is TRBJ1-5 and V is TRBV30, with 10 bases fitting TRBD1. The ends lost 5 bases at V and 7 bases at J; junction bases unmatched: 5. Germline CDR1 and CDR2: GTSNPN and SVGIG (reference sequence). There are 13 residues in the CDR3. The CDR3 region has the DNA TGTGCCTGGGGGGGACAGGGGAACCAGCCCCAGCATTTT. This encodes CAWGGQGNQPQHF. The full variable domain, its missing parts supplied by reference TRBV30 and TRBJ1-5, is SQTIHQWPATLVQPVGSPLSLECTVEGTSNPNLYWYRQAAGRGLQLLFYSVGIGQISSEVPQNLSASRPQDRQFILSSKKLLLSDSGFYLCAWGGQGNQPQHFGDGTRLSIL.

The J gene is TRBJ2-5, the V gene TRBV5-1; D is unclear. Trimming pared 0 bases from V and 2 bases from J, leaving 8 bases between. Germline V gene sequence: CDR1 SGHRS, CDR2 YFSETQ. The CDR3 has 14 residues. The CDR3 region is CASSLGSTQETQYF. CDR3 nucleotides: TGCGCCAGCAGCTTGGGATCGACTCAAGAGACCCAGTACTTC.

This clone appeared a few times. The genes are TRBV14 and TRBJ1-4, with D perhaps TRBD1 (6 bases). CDR1 and CDR2 (germline): SGHDN, FVKESK. The V and J ends lost 6 bases and 5 bases respectively, with 16 bases between them. The CDR3 runs 15 residues. The DNA for the CDR3 is TGTGCCAGCAGTACTACCAGGGGAGTCAATGAAAAACTGTTTTTT. Translating it yields CASSTTRGVNEKLFF.